The rows below give T cell receptor beta chains drawn from one sample of a study of response to subunit inactivated influenza vaccine. One entry per CDR3 protein results from TCRdb running MiXCR on the RT-PCR reads. The data hold approximately 570,000 distinct CDR3 sequences, with around 8% observed a single time. This specimen consisted of PBMCs from blood, obtained around 2 years after vaccination. The receptors were gathered from a man in his fifties or sixties who received an inactivated influenza vaccine. The CDR3 runs from the conserved cysteine through the conserved F or W. Fields, in order: CDR3 DNA, CDR3 protein, J gene, V gene, clone size, D gene. The D gene is left open where the match is weak. Clone size appears in some rows only: once, few, many, or a class for an expanded clone.

TGTGCCAGGTACCAAGAGACCCAGTACTTC | CARYQETQYF | TRBJ2-5 | TRBV19 | NA | NA
TGTGCCAGCAGCTCGGACAGGAATTTAAAAGCTTTCTTT | CASSSDRNLKAFF | TRBJ1-1 | TRBV5-6 | few | TRBD1
TGTGCCAGCAGCGATGGGACCGTGAAAACCCGGGATGGCTACACCTTC | CASSDGTVKTRDGYTF | TRBJ1-2 | TRBV6-1 | few | NA
TGTGCCAGCAGCTCCATGGACAGCTACTTTAGCAATCAGCCCCAGCATTTT | CASSSMDSYFSNQPQHF | TRBJ1-5 | TRBV7-8 | many | NA
TGTGCCAGCAGTTTATCGACAGGGGGTCATGAGCAGTTCTTC | CASSLSTGGHEQFF | TRBJ2-1 | TRBV7-3 | NA | TRBD1
TGCGCCAGCAGCTTGACTAGCGGGAGTCTTATGGATACGCAGTATTTT | CASSLTSGSLMDTQYF | TRBJ2-3 | TRBV5-1 | few | TRBD2
TGTGCCAGCAGTTTACTGGCAGGGTCAGATACGCAGTATTTT | CASSLLAGSDTQYF | TRBJ2-3 | TRBV12-3/TRBV12-4 | NA | NA
TGTGCCAGCAGCTGGGGGGGCCCCCGGCCCGGGGAGCTGTTTTTT | CASSWGGPRPGELFF | TRBJ2-2 | TRBV7-2 | many | NA
TGCGCCAGCAGCTTGGAAGACGGAAACACCGGGGAGCTGTTTTTT | CASSLEDGNTGELFF | TRBJ2-2 | TRBV5-1 | NA | NA
TGCAGTGCTAGAGATGAGCTAGCGGGAGATGAGCAGTTCTTC | CSARDELAGDEQFF | TRBJ2-1 | TRBV20-1 | NA | TRBD2
TGTGCCAGCAGGGTAACGGGGTCTGATAATTCACCCCTCCACTTT | CASRVTGSDNSPLHF | TRBJ1-6 | TRBV2 | NA | NA
TGTGCCAGTTCCACCATTAGGGACAAAAACATTCAGTACTTC | CASSTIRDKNIQYF | TRBJ2-4 | TRBV6-2/TRBV6-3 | few | NA
TGTGCCTGGAGTGCAGGGACAGGGTCGCGTGAGACCCAGTACTTC | CAWSAGTGSRETQYF | TRBJ2-5 | TRBV30 | many | TRBD1
TGTGCCACCAGCAGAGTATCCGAGATGGGTGAAAAACTGTTTTTT | CATSRVSEMGEKLFF | TRBJ1-4 | TRBV15 | few | NA
TGCAGTGCTCCGGGACGGGGAAGGGAAAAACTGTTTTTT | CSAPGRGREKLFF | TRBJ1-4 | TRBV20-1 | few | NA
TGTGCCAGCAGTTATCGTATCGGCGGTGAGCAGTTCTTC | CASSYRIGGEQFF | TRBJ2-1 | TRBV6-5 | many | NA
TGCGCCAGCAGCCAAGATCCGGGTTCGCCCAGAAAACTGTTTTTT | CASSQDPGSPRKLFF | TRBJ1-4 | TRBV4-3 | few | NA
TGTGCCAGCAGTCCTGGGACTAGCGGGAACACCGGGGAGCTGTTTTTT | CASSPGTSGNTGELFF | TRBJ2-2 | TRBV5-1 | many | TRBD2
TGTGCCACCAGCAGAGATCAAGAGAACACCGGGGAGCTGTTTTTT | CATSRDQENTGELFF | TRBJ2-2 | TRBV15 | NA | NA
TGCGCCAGCAGGGGCAGAGATACGCAGTATTTT | CASRGRDTQYF | TRBJ2-3 | TRBV5-1 | few | NA
TGTGCCAGCAGCGTAGGACAGGGGGGGGACAATGAGCAGTTCTTC | CASSVGQGGDNEQFF | TRBJ2-1 | TRBV9 | many | TRBD1
TGTGCCAGCAGCTCGAACGGACAGGGAGGGGAGACCCAGTACTTC | CASSSNGQGGETQYF | TRBJ2-5 | TRBV7-9 | many | NA
TGTGCCAGCAGTCCCCGGGACCGTACGCAGTATTTT | CASSPRDRTQYF | TRBJ2-3 | TRBV6-6 | NA | NA
TGTGCCAGCAGCCAAGTGGGGGTTTTGAACTATGGCTACACCTTC | CASSQVGVLNYGYTF | TRBJ1-2 | TRBV14 | few | NA
TGCGCCAGCAGCCAAGATCAAAGATCGGGGACTAACTATGGCTACACCTTC | CASSQDQRSGTNYGYTF | TRBJ1-2 | TRBV4-3 | NA | NA
TGCGCCAGCAGCCAAGAAGCAGGGCGGGTTTACGAGCAGTACTTC | CASSQEAGRVYEQYF | TRBJ2-7 | TRBV4-3 | NA | NA
TGTGCCAGCAGCCATGCCCGGGACGAGCAGTACTTC | CASSHARDEQYF | TRBJ2-7 | TRBV11-1 | NA | NA
TGTGCCAGCAGTTCACTAGCGGGAAATGAGCAGTTCTTC | CASSSLAGNEQFF | TRBJ2-1 | TRBV9 | many | TRBD2
TGTGCCACCAGCAGCGCTAGACAGAACACTGAAGCTTTCTTT | CATSSARQNTEAFF | TRBJ1-1 | TRBV15 | few | NA
TGCGCCAGCAGCTTGGACAGGGTGGAGACCCAGTACTTC | CASSLDRVETQYF | TRBJ2-5 | TRBV5-1 | few | NA
TGCGCCAGCAGCTTGAACCGAAACACTGAAGCTTTCTTT | CASSLNRNTEAFF | TRBJ1-1 | TRBV5-1 | many | NA
TGTGCCAGCAGCGAGACAGGTCAGGGATCACCCCTCCACTTT | CASSETGQGSPLHF | TRBJ1-6 | TRBV12-3/TRBV12-4 | NA | NA
TGCAGTGTCCGGGACCCTCGGAGCATTTTGAACGAGCAGTACTTC | CSVRDPRSILNEQYF | TRBJ2-7 | TRBV20-1 | few | NA
TGTGCCACCAGCTCCCGAGCGGGGGGAGAAGAGACCCAGTACTTC | CATSSRAGGEETQYF | TRBJ2-5 | TRBV15 | few | TRBD2
TGCAGTGCTCGCTTGGGGACTAGCGGCACCGGGGAGCTGTTTTTT | CSARLGTSGTGELFF | TRBJ2-2 | TRBV20-1 | many | TRBD2
TGCAGTGCTAGGAGGGAGACAGATACGCAGTATTTT | CSARRETDTQYF | TRBJ2-3 | TRBV20-1 | NA | NA
TGCAGTGCTATTGGACTAGCGGGGGACATAACCGGGGAGCTGTTTTTT | CSAIGLAGDITGELFF | TRBJ2-2 | TRBV20-1 | many | TRBD2
TGTGCCAGCAGAGGACAGGGTGATGAAAAACTGTTTTTT | CASRGQGDEKLFF | TRBJ1-4 | TRBV7-9 | NA | TRBD1
TGTGCCTGGGTAGAGGGCTCTGGAAACACCATATATTTT | CAWVEGSGNTIYF | TRBJ1-3 | TRBV30 | few | NA
TGTGCCAGCAGCTTAGAGGCGGCGGGTGAGCAGTTCTTC | CASSLEAAGEQFF | TRBJ2-1 | TRBV11-2 | few | NA
TGCAGTGCTAGCTTCCCGGGGCCAGGGGATACGCAGTATTTT | CSASFPGPGDTQYF | TRBJ2-3 | TRBV20-1 | many | NA
TGTGCCAGCAGTTTCCCAGGACAGGGGAAGTACGAGCAGTACTTC | CASSFPGQGKYEQYF | TRBJ2-7 | TRBV28 | NA | TRBD1
TGCAGTGCGCCCGGGACAGGGACAAATGAGCAGTTCTTC | CSAPGTGTNEQFF | TRBJ2-1 | TRBV20-1 | few | TRBD1
TGTGCCAGCAGTTTGGGCCCTTATCAGTATTTT | CASSLGPYQYF | TRBJ2-3 | TRBV12-3/TRBV12-4 | NA | NA
TGTGCCAGCATCCCGCCGGCAGGGCAGACCGGGGAGCTGTTTTTT | CASIPPAGQTGELFF | TRBJ2-2 | TRBV7-2 | many | NA
TGCAGTGCTAGAGATTCGCCCGGACCCTATGGCTACACCTTC | CSARDSPGPYGYTF | TRBJ1-2 | TRBV20-1 | NA | NA
TGTGCCAGCACCCCCCGCGGAGCAGGACAAGAGACCCAGTACTTC | CASTPRGAGQETQYF | TRBJ2-5 | TRBV6-2/TRBV6-3 | many | NA
TGTGCCAGCAGTTACGGGCGGGTCACCGGGGAGCTGTTTTTT | CASSYGRVTGELFF | TRBJ2-2 | TRBV6-2/TRBV6-3 | NA | NA
TGCGCCAGCAGCTCCCACCTCACAGATACGCAGTATTTT | CASSSHLTDTQYF | TRBJ2-3 | TRBV5-1 | many | NA
TGTGCCAGCAGCTTAGATCGGCTAGCGGATCGCACAGATACGCAGTATTTT | CASSLDRLADRTDTQYF | TRBJ2-3 | TRBV11-2 | few | TRBD2
TGTGCCACCAGCAGATCGGGGACAGGGGATGGCTACACCTTC | CATSRSGTGDGYTF | TRBJ1-2 | TRBV15 | few | TRBD1
TGTGCCTGGAGTGGGTTTGGTTCAATGAACACTGAAGCTTTCTTT | CAWSGFGSMNTEAFF | TRBJ1-1 | TRBV30 | many | NA
TGCAGCGGTCAGCGGGGGCTCAATGAGCAGTTCTTC | CSGQRGLNEQFF | TRBJ2-1 | TRBV29-1 | many | TRBD2
TGTGCCAGCAGCCCCATGGAGACCCAGTACTTC | CASSPMETQYF | TRBJ2-5 | TRBV7-9 | few | NA
TGTGCCAGCAGCATGACAGGGAATTCCAAAAACATTCAGTACTTC | CASSMTGNSKNIQYF | TRBJ2-4 | TRBV28 | NA | TRBD1
TGTGCCAGCAGCCTTGACAGGGACGATTACGAGCAGTACTTC | CASSLDRDDYEQYF | TRBJ2-7 | TRBV7-9 | NA | TRBD1
TGTGCCAGCAGTTTATCCGGCCGACCGGGGAGCCCCAACGAGCAGTACTTC | CASSLSGRPGSPNEQYF | TRBJ2-7 | TRBV12-3/TRBV12-4 | many | NA